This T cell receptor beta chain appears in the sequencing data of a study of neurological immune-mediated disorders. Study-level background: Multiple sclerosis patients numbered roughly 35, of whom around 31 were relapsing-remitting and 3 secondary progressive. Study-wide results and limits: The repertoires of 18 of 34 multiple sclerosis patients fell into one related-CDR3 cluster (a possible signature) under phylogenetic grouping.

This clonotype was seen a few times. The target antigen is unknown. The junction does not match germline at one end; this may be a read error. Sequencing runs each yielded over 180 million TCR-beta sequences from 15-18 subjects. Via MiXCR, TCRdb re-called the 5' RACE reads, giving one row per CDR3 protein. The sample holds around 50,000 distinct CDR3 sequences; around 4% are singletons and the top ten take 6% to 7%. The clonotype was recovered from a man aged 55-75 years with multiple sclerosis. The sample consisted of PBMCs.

CDR3 protein: CASIVGLGGNKTQNF. DNA for the CDR3: TGCGCCAGCATCGTGGGGTTAGGTGGCAATAAGACCCAGAATTTT. The rearrangement links TRBV5-1 to TRBJ1-5; D unclear. Germline CDR1 is SGHRS and CDR2 is YFSETQ. The CDR3 runs 15 residues.